Listed below are T cell receptor beta chains from one sample, sequenced in a study of shared clonotypes between healthy human individuals. The repertoire was sequenced with immunoSEQ multiplex PCR; TCRdb's copy has only in-frame clones and lacks some. This sample has about 1.5 million clones, with approximately 96% found just once. Material for sequencing was naive CD4+ T cells sorted from blood. The receptor set was obtained from a man aged 25-45 years in good health. The CDR3 runs from the conserved cysteine through the conserved F or W. Fields, in order: V gene, D gene, J gene, clone size, CDR3 DNA, CDR3 protein. D genes are given only for firm matches. Some rows have no size entry. The others give once, few or many, or a class for an expanded clone.

TRBV5-1	-	TRBJ1-1	-	TGCGCCAGCAGCTTGGGACCGACAAGCACTGAAGCTTTCTTT	CASSLGPTSTEAFF
TRBV25-1	TRBD1	TRBJ2-1	-	TGTGCCACCACCCCGGGGAAAGGGGGCGGCTGGGGGATCTTC	CATTPGKGGGWGIF
TRBV9	TRBD2	TRBJ2-1	-	TGTGCCAGCAGCGAAACTAGCGGCCCCTCGGATGAGCAGTTCTTC	CASSETSGPSDEQFF
TRBV4-1	-	TRBJ2-6	-	TGCGCCAGCAGCCGGGACTCGGGGGCCAACGTCCTGACTTTC	CASSRDSGANVLTF
TRBV25-1	-	TRBJ2-1	once	TGTGCCAGCAGCCGAACAAATAGTGTTGTCCCCCCGGGTGAGCAGTTCTTC	CASSRTNSVVPPGEQFF
TRBV27	-	TRBJ1-1	-	TGTGCCAGCAAGCGGGGGGACACATTGAACACTGAAGCTTTCTTT	CASKRGDTLNTEAFF
TRBV2	TRBD1	TRBJ2-7	-	TGTGCCAGCAGTGAAGGTTTGGGACAGCTACAATACTTC	CASSEGLGQLQYF
TRBV7-8	TRBD2	TRBJ2-2	-	TGTGCCAGCAGCTTGCGGACTAGCGGGAGGGCGAACACCGGGGAGCTGTTTTTT	CASSLRTSGRANTGELFF
TRBV7-9	-	TRBJ1-4	once	TGTGCCAGCAGCTTAATGGGGGGCGGAGGAGAAAAACTGTTTTTT	CASSLMGGGGEKLFF
TRBV18	TRBD2	TRBJ2-1	-	TGTGCCAGCTCAACAGTAGCGGGAGCGGGGTACAATGAGCAGTTCTTC	CASSTVAGAGYNEQFF
TRBV7-2	-	TRBJ2-7	-	TGTGCCAGCAGCTCCCCTTCTATGGGGCGCTACGAGCAGTACTTC	CASSSPSMGRYEQYF
TRBV5-1	TRBD2	TRBJ2-3	once	TGCGCCAGCAGCCCGCTGCCGGGACTAGCGGAAAGCACAGATACGCAGTATTTT	CASSPLPGLAESTDTQYF
TRBV28	TRBD2	TRBJ2-7	-	TGTGCCAGCAGTCTTCCAGCGGGGCGCACCTACGAGCAGTACTTC	CASSLPAGRTYEQYF
TRBV18	-	TRBJ1-1	-	TGTGCCAGCTCACCAAACAGTGAAGCTTTCTTT	CASSPNSEAFF
TRBV10-2	-	TRBJ2-5	-	TGCGCCAGCAGTGATAATGGGATCCAAGAGACCCAGTACTTC	CASSDNGIQETQYF